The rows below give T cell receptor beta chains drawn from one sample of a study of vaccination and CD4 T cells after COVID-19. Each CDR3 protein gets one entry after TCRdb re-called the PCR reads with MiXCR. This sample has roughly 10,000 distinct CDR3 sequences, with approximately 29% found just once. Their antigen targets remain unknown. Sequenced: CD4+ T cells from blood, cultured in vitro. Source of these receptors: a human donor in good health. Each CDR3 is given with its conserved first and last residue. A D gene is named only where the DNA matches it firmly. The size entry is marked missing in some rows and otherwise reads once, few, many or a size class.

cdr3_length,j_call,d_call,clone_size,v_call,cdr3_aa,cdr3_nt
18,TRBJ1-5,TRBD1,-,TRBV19,CASSMVGSGTVSNQPQHF,TGTGCCAGTAGTATGGTTGGGTCCGGGACAGTTAGCAATCAGCCCCAGCATTTT
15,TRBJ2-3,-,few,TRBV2,CASVGGRGVPDTQYF,TGTGCCAGCGTGGGGGGCAGGGGGGTGCCAGATACGCAGTATTTT
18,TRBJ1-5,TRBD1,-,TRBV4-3,CASSPTRTGGMGNQPQHF,TGCGCCAGCAGCCCTACCCGGACAGGGGGTATGGGCAATCAGCCCCAGCATTTT
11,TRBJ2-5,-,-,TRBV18,CASSAQETQYF,TGTGCCAGCTCAGCACAAGAGACCCAGTACTTC
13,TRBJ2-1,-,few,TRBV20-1,CSARAGSYNEQFF,TGCAGTGCTAGAGCGGGCTCCTACAATGAGCAGTTCTTC
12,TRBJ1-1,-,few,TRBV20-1,CSARVGSTEAFF,TGCAGTGCTAGGGTTGGAAGTACTGAAGCTTTCTTT
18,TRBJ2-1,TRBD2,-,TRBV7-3,CASSLKALAGASYNEQFF,TGTGCCAGCAGCTTAAAAGCTCTAGCGGGGGCCTCCTACAATGAGCAGTTCTTC
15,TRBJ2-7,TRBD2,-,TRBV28,CASSPHLAGDYEQYF,TGTGCCAGCAGTCCCCACCTAGCGGGAGATTACGAGCAGTACTTC
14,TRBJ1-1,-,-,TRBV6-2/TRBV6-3,CASSYPQWGTEAFF,TGTGCCAGCAGTTACCCCCAGTGGGGCACTGAAGCTTTCTTT
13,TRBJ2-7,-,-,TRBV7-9,CASSLEEGVEQYF,TGTGCCAGCAGCTTAGAGGAGGGGGTGGAGCAGTACTTC
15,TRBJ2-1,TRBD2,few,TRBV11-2,CASSLSGNSYNEQFF,TGTGCCAGCAGCCTTAGCGGGAATTCCTACAATGAGCAGTTCTTC
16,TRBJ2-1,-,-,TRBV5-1,CASAERQVGSYNEQFF,TGCGCCAGCGCAGAAAGACAGGTGGGAAGTTACAATGAGCAGTTCTTC
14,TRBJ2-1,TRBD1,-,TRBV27,CASSPWDRYNEQFF,TGTGCCAGCAGTCCTTGGGACAGGTACAATGAGCAGTTCTTC
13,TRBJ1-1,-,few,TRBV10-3,CAIGQLGNTEAFF,TGTGCCATCGGTCAGTTGGGGAACACTGAAGCTTTCTTT
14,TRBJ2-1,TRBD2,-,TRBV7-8,CASSKTPAGDEQFF,TGTGCCAGCAGCAAAACCCCAGCGGGAGATGAGCAGTTCTTC
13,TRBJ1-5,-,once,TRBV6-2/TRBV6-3,CASSFEGVGPQHF,TGTGCCAGCAGTTTTGAGGGGGTGGGGCCCCAGCATTTT
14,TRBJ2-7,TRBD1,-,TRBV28,CASRWDRGGYEQYF,TGTGCCAGCCGCTGGGACAGGGGAGGCTACGAGCAGTACTTC
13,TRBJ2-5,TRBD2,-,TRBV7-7,CASSYSGQETQYF,TGTGCTAGCAGCTATAGCGGGCAAGAGACCCAGTACTTC
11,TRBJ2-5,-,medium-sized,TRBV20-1,CSAADRATQYF,TGCAGTGCAGCGGACCGGGCGACCCAGTACTTC
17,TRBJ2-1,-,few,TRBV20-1,CSARGPYGQPMGNEQFF,TGCAGTGCTAGAGGCCCCTATGGACAGCCTATGGGTAATGAGCAGTTCTTC
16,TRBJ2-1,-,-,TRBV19,CASRVANPRPYNEQFF,TGTGCCAGTAGAGTAGCCAACCCGCGCCCCTACAATGAGCAGTTCTTC
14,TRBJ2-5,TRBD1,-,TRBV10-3,CAIRTGQGKETQYF,TGTGCCATCAGGACGGGACAGGGTAAAGAGACCCAGTACTTC
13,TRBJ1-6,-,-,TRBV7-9,CASSLSGDSPLHF,TGTGCCAGCAGCTTGTCAGGGGACTCACCCCTCCACTTT
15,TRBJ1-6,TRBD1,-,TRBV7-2,CASSSQTGDNSPLHF,TGTGCCAGCAGCTCCCAGACAGGGGATAATTCACCCCTCCACTTT
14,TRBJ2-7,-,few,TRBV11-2,CASSLTRSSGEQYF,TGTGCCAGCAGCTTAACACGGTCATCCGGCGAGCAGTACTTC
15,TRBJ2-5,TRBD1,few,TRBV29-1,CSVAGGQGLWETQYF,TGCAGCGTGGCTGGAGGACAGGGTTTATGGGAGACCCAGTACTTC
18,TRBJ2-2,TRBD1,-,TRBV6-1,CASRTKIGTGGNTGELFF,TGTGCCAGCAGGACCAAGATCGGGACAGGGGGGAACACCGGGGAGCTGTTTTTT
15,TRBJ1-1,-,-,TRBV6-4,CASSKTGLVNTEAFF,TGTGCCAGCAGTAAGACCGGTTTAGTCAACACTGAAGCTTTCTTT
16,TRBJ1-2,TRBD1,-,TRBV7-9,CASSLGWDRRLYGYTF,TGTGCCAGCAGCTTAGGGTGGGACAGGCGTCTTTATGGCTACACCTTC
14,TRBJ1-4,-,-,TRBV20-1,CSARNTHSNEKLFF,TGCAGTGCTAGAAACACTCATAGCAATGAAAAACTGTTTTTT
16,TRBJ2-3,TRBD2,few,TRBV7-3,CASSPEAGAGTDTQYF,TGTGCCAGCAGCCCCGAAGCGGGAGCGGGCACAGATACGCAGTATTTT
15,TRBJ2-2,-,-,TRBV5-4,CASSPGQPNTGELFF,TGTGCCAGCAGCCCTGGACAGCCGAACACCGGGGAGCTGTTTTTT
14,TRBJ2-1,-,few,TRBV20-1,CSARVEGVSNEQFF,TGCAGTGCTAGAGTGGAGGGAGTCAGCAATGAGCAGTTCTTC
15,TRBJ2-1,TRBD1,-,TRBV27,CASRLGGVSYNEQFF,TGTGCCAGCAGACTAGGGGGCGTGTCCTACAATGAGCAGTTCTTC
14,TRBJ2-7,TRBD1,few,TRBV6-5,CASSSSGGTNEQYF,TGTGCCAGCAGTTCCTCAGGGGGCACAAACGAGCAGTACTTC
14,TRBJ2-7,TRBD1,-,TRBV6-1,CASSVTTGGDEQYF,TGTGCCAGCAGCGTGACGACAGGGGGCGACGAGCAGTACTTC
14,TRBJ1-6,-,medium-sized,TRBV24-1,CATSAARVDSPLHF,TGTGCCACCAGTGCGGCCAGGGTCGATTCACCCCTCCACTTT